What follows are 4 T cell receptor beta chains derived from one specimen sequenced in a study of T cells in Graves' hyperthyroidism and ophthalmopathy. RNA transcripts served as the template for amplifying TCR beta CDR3 regions. During a first-round RT-PCR of the TCR CDR3, the HTBI primer set was used. TCRdb used MiXCR to reprocess the multiplex PCR reads, holding one entry per CDR3 protein. The sample holds over 500,000 distinct CDR3 sequences, more than 15% seen once. The sample taken for sequencing was blood. These TCRs come from a woman under 30 with Graves' ophthalmopathy.

This clonotype was counted a few times. This rearrangement joins TRBV19 to TRBJ1-1; the D is unclear. The CDR3 consists of 12 residues. The V gene lost 7 bases and the J gene lost 1 base, with 7 bases spanning the gap. Germline values: CDR1 LNHDA, CDR2 SQIVND (reference sequence). The CDR3 loop is CASNLGNTEAFF. In DNA, the CDR3 is TGTGCCAGTAATCTGGGGAACACTGAAGCTTTCTTT.

This clonotype was recorded at least ten times. The chain has TRBV28 and TRBJ1-1; D is ambiguous. V was clipped by 3 bases and J by 4 bases, with 9 bases between them. Germline V gene sequence: CDR1 MDHEN, CDR2 SYDVKM. This CDR3 spans 13 amino acids. The CDR3 reads CASSLQVGTEAFF. The DNA for the CDR3 is TGTGCCAGCAGTTTGCAGGTGGGCACTGAAGCTTTCTTT.

V usage is TRBV6-2 or TRBV6-3 and J usage is TRBJ2-3, with D possibly matching TRBD1 (5 bases). Per the germline V gene, CDR1 is MNHEY and CDR2 is SVGEGT. Trimming left V 3 bases short and J 3 bases short, with 16 bases between. The CDR3 length is 16 residues. The CDR3 loop reads CASSYGSYKGTDTQYF. In DNA, the CDR3 is TGTGCCAGCAGTTATGGTTCTTATAAGGGGACAGATACGCAGTATTTT.

On this clonotype: A much larger clone differs from this one at a single base, so this may be a read error. This chain links TRBV11-2 with TRBJ2-7; TRBD2 aligns across 10 bases. Germline loops: CDR1 SGHAT, CDR2 FQNNGV. The CDR3 loop spans 14 amino acids. CDR3 sequence (DNA): TGTGCCCGCAGCTCCGGGACTAGCGACTACGAGCAGTACTTC. It is translated as CARSSGTSDYEQYF.